This TCR beta chain derives from a study of blood T cells in healthy people across ages. Study-level results: PBMCs left unsorted prevented a conclusive naive versus antigen-experienced comparison. Naive T cell percentage showed a strong correlation with TCR beta diversity. Researchers judged that diversity estimates from one million T cells fell short of true values.

To note about this clonotype: Its cognate antigen is unknown.

Together with a sample-barcoded 5' primer, a J-beta primer mix was included in a second PCR lasting about 6 to 11 cycles. The yield of each sample was at least 3 million CDR3-containing paired-end reads. TCRdb ran MiXCR on the 5' RACE reads and lists one entry per CDR3 protein. The sample lists about 1,000,000 distinct CDR3 sequences, more than 40% occurring once. Trimming left V 0 bases short and J 4 bases short, with 9 bases between. Germline V gene lookup returns CDR1 LNHNV and CDR2 YYDKDF (reference sequence). The CDR3 loop spans 14 amino acids. The sample taken for sequencing was blood. The origin of this receptor is an older woman in good health. This sequence joins TRBV15 and TRBJ1-1; D not certain. In DNA form, the CDR3 reads TGTGCCACCAGCAGAGATCGGGCCCCCACTGAAGCTTTCTTT. Its protein is CATSRDRAPTEAFF.